The next 26 T cell receptor beta chains were all read from a single sample in a study of blood T cell repertoires in COVID-19. Clones were read by immunoSEQ multiplex PCR, and TCRdb kept only the in-frame ones, dropping some. The sample includes roughly 300,000 clones, about four fifths seen only once; the top ten take roughly 1.3%. Sequencing was performed on peripheral blood. These receptors were taken from a woman aged 45-59 years with acute or convalescent COVID-19.

The chain recombines TRBV5-4 with TRBJ2-2; the D gene is possibly TRBD2 (6 bases). V lost 4 bases to trimming and J lost 5 bases, with 12 bases between them. Germline values: CDR1 SGHNT, CDR2 YYREEE (reference sequence). This CDR3 is 14 amino acids long. The CDR3 DNA reads TGTGCCAGCAGCCCATCGGAGGGAACCGGGGAGCTGTTTTTT. Encoded protein: CASSPSEGTGELFF.

The J gene is TRBJ2-3, the V gene TRBV7-2; D perhaps matches TRBD2 (6 bases). The ends were cut back, 0 bases at V and 0 bases at J, with 10 bases in the middle. The CDR3 totals 16 residues. Germline V lookup: CDR1 SGHTA, CDR2 FQGNSA. In nucleotides, the CDR3 is TGTGCCAGCAGCTTAGCGGGAGGCTCTAGCACAGATACGCAGTATTTT. Its protein is CASSLAGGSSTDTQYF.

The chain combines TRBV5-1 with TRBJ2-7; 7 positions agree with TRBD1. The CDR3 is 14 residues long. Germline loops: CDR1 SGHRS, CDR2 YFSETQ. J was trimmed by 0 bases and V by 4 bases; bases with no gene match: 4. The CDR3 region has the DNA TGCGCCAGCAGCGACCGGGACAGCTCCTACGAGCAGTACTTC. It is translated as CASSDRDSSYEQYF.

The gene calls are TRBV5-1 and TRBJ2-3; D remains ambiguous. V was trimmed by 0 bases and J by 0 bases, leaving 5 bases between them. CDR1 is SGHRS and CDR2 is YFSETQ in the germline V gene. CDR3 length: 14 amino acids. CDR3 coding DNA: TGCGCCAGCAGCTTGGCCATCAGCACAGATACGCAGTATTTT. Encoded protein: CASSLAISTDTQYF.

This sequence joins TRBV13 and TRBJ1-3; TRBD1 matches at 7 bases. The trim removed 3 bases at V and 2 bases at J, leaving 4 bases unmatched. The CDR3 is made up of 15 amino acids. Germline loops: CDR1 PRHDT, CDR2 FYEKMQ (reference sequence). The CDR3 DNA reads as TGTGCCAGCAGCTTTACAGGGACAGCTGGAAACACCATATATTTT. As protein: CASSFTGTAGNTIYF.

V usage is TRBV18 and J usage is TRBJ2-5; D is unclear. Germline V gives CDR1 KGHSH, CDR2 LQKENI. This CDR3 region has 16 residues. Trimming took 3 bases from V and 5 from J, leaving 19 bases between them. CDR3 sequence reads: CASSPAGLGPRETQYF. The CDR3 DNA follows: TGTGCCAGCTCACCCGCCGGTCTGGGCCCACGGGAGACCCAGTACTTC.

The chain has TRBV5-4 and TRBJ2-7; a possible D gene is TRBD2 (6 bases). Germline CDR1 SGHNT, CDR2 YYREEE (reference sequence). V lost 6 bases and J lost 3, with 16 bases in between. This CDR3 region has 14 residues. CDR3 sequence reads: CASMGGLPFYEQYV. CDR3 sequence (DNA): TGTGCCAGCATGGGAGGCCTTCCTTTCTACGAGCAGTACGTC.

This clone turned up a few times. The chain recombines TRBV7-7 with TRBJ2-5; D might be TRBD2 (6 bases). The V end lost 1 base, the J end lost 6 bases, and 12 bases lay between the germline ends. This CDR3 contains 14 residues. Per the germline V gene, CDR1 is SSHAT and CDR2 is FNYEAQ (reference sequence). This CDR3 is CASSLVGSGQTQYF. The CDR3 bases are TGTGCCAGCAGCTTAGTGGGAAGCGGGCAGACCCAGTACTTC.

DNA of the CDR3: TGCGCCAGCAGCCAAAACGTCAGGAGACTAGCGGACCGAGACGACACCGGGGAGCTGTTTTTT. Protein: CASSQNVRRLADRDDTGELFF. This rearrangement joins TRBV4-1 to TRBJ2-2, with 9 bases matching TRBD2. Germline V gene data show CDR1 as MGHRA and CDR2 as YSYEKL. The CDR3 runs to 21 residues. The V gene end was trimmed by 2 bases and the J gene end by 3 bases; junction bases not matched to a gene: 19.

The chain has TRBV4-1 and TRBJ2-5, with 9 nucleotides matching TRBD1. Germline V gene sequence: CDR1 MGHRA, CDR2 YSYEKL. After removal of 2 bases from V and 2 bases from J, the junction contained 3 bases not matched to a gene. The CDR3 is 15 amino acids. CDR3 region: CASSQTGGPQETQYF. In DNA form, the CDR3 reads TGCGCCAGCAGCCAAACAGGGGGCCCGCAAGAGACCCAGTACTTC.

The V and J genes are TRBV19 and TRBJ2-5, with 11 nucleotides matching TRBD2. V was clipped by 5 bases and J by 1 base; unmatched bases: 3. From germline, CDR1 is LNHDA and CDR2 SQIVND (reference sequence). The length of the CDR3 is 15 residues. CDR3 region: CASSRTSGPQETQYF. For the CDR3, the DNA is TGTGCCAGTAGTCGGACTAGCGGGCCCCAAGAGACCCAGTACTTC.

CDR3: CASSLVRWTGLSTDTQYF. In DNA, the CDR3 is TGCGCCAGCAGCTTGGTTCGATGGACAGGGCTCAGCACAGATACGCAGTATTTT. The chain links TRBV5-1 to TRBJ2-3, with TRBD1 matching over 8 bases. The V gene end was trimmed by 0 bases and the J gene end by 0 bases; junction bases not matched to a gene: 9. This CDR3 contains 18 residues. Germline V gives CDR1 SGHRS, CDR2 YFSETQ. Combining the CDR3 with reference TRBV5-1 and TRBJ2-3 gives the whole variable domain KAGVTQTPRYLIKTRGQQVTLSCSPISGHRSVSWYQQTPGQGLQFLFEYFSETQRNKGNFPGRFSGRQFSNSRSEMNVSTLELGDSALYLCASSLVRWTGLSTDTQYFGPGTRLTVL.

This clone was picked up one time. The chain carries TRBV2 and TRBJ2-1; 8 bases are shared with TRBD2. The CDR3 is 14 amino acids. V lost 2 bases to trimming and J lost 7 bases; unmatched junction nucleotides: 4. Germline loops: CDR1 SNHLY, CDR2 FYNNEI. The CDR3 nucleotides are TGTGCCAGCAGTGAACAGCGGGAGAGGAATGAGCAGTTCTTC. Translated, it gives CASSEQRERNEQFF.

The chain carries TRBV6-4 and TRBJ2-1; maybe TRBD2 (5 bases). Trimming took 5 bases from V and 6 from J, leaving 11 bases between them. Germline lookup yields CDR1 MRHNA and CDR2 SNTAGT. The CDR3 runs to 13 residues. CDR3 DNA: TGTGCCAGCAGTATGTTCGAGGGCAATGAGCAGTTCTTC. Its translation is CASSMFEGNEQFF.

V usage is TRBV2 and J usage is TRBJ2-1; 9 bases are shared with TRBD2. Germline values: CDR1 SNHLY, CDR2 FYNNEI. This CDR3 contains 15 residues. Unmatched junction bases numbered 8, after V lost 4 bases and J lost 7 bases. The CDR3 DNA reads as TGTGCCAGCAGTGTGACTAGCGGAAGGGTTAATGAGCAGTTCTTC. This sequence encodes CASSVTSGRVNEQFF.

The chain joins TRBV6-6 to TRBJ1-5, with 8 bases lining up with TRBD1. The germline V gene has CDR1 MNHNY and CDR2 SVGAGI (reference sequence). The junction had 7 bases not matched to a gene; V was cut back by 5 bases and J by 7 bases. CDR3 length equals 14 residues. CDR3 in amino acids: CASSGQGQEQPQHF. CDR3 DNA: TGTGCCAGCAGTGGACAGGGCCAAGAGCAGCCCCAGCATTTT.

V is TRBV11-1 and J is TRBJ2-6, with D hard to call. V shed 6 bases and J shed 0 bases, with 12 bases lying between them. This CDR3 has 16 residues. Germline assignment: CDR1 SGHAT and CDR2 FQDESV (reference sequence). The DNA for the CDR3 is TGTGCCAGCAGGCCGCGAGAAATCTCTGGGGCCAACGTCCTGACTTTC. Translated, it gives CASRPREISGANVLTF.

This CDR3 reads CASSSVRGSEQYV. The CDR3 DNA reads as TGTGCCAGCAGTTCGGTCAGGGGGTCCGAGCAGTACGTC. V and J are TRBV6-6 and TRBJ2-7; 7 bases fit TRBD1. The junction had 6 bases not matched to a gene; V was cut back by 4 bases and J by 6 bases. The CDR3 has 13 amino acids. Germline V gives CDR1 MNHNY, CDR2 SVGAGI (reference sequence).

V and J are TRBV29-1 and TRBJ2-1, with 7 bases identical to TRBD2. The V and J ends lost 4 bases and 1 base, in that order; junction bases with no gene match: 7. The germline gives CDR1 SQVTM, CDR2 ANQGSEA. The CDR3 has 15 amino acids. The CDR3 DNA reads TGCAGCGTTGGGTTACTAGCGCCTTCCTACAATGAGCAGTTCTTC. Amino acid sequence: CSVGLLAPSYNEQFF.

The chain employs TRBV5-1 and TRBJ2-7; no clear D gene. The CDR3 length is 14 residues. Germline assignment: CDR1 SGHRS and CDR2 YFSETQ. Trimming took off 0 bases at V and 6 bases at J, with 13 bases between the two ends. The DNA of the CDR3 is TGCGCCAGCAGCTTGGGATTAGCTGTTGGCGAGCAGTACTTC. This gives the protein CASSLGLAVGEQYF.

This clone was counted between two and nine times. The chain couples TRBV30 to TRBJ2-3; TRBD2 matches at 11 bases. The CDR3 spans 15 residues. V was clipped by 0 bases and J by 5 bases; unmatched bases: 4. Germline CDR1 GTSNPN, CDR2 SVGIG (reference sequence). Written as DNA, the CDR3 is TGTGCCTGGAGTGTGCTAGCGGGAGGTAGAGATACGCAGTATTTT. Amino acids: CAWSVLAGGRDTQYF.

Here the CDR3 reads CSVGQPNTEAFF. The CDR3, as DNA: TGCAGCGTGGGACAGCCGAACACTGAAGCTTTCTTT. The genes are TRBV29-1 and TRBJ1-1; 7 nucleotides match TRBD1. Germline V lookup: CDR1 SQVTM, CDR2 ANQGSEA. V dropped 6 bases and J dropped 1; count of bases not matched to a gene: 2. The CDR3 has 12 residues.

The chain carries TRBV5-1 and TRBJ2-5, with D maybe TRBD2 (6 bases). The CDR3 is made up of 16 amino acids. Germline V lookup: CDR1 SGHRS, CDR2 YFSETQ. The germline V and J ends were trimmed by 0 bases and 1 base, with 13 bases remaining between them. The CDR3 region is CASSLAAREAQETQYF. In nucleotides, the CDR3 is TGCGCCAGCAGCTTGGCCGCCAGGGAGGCCCAAGAGACCCAGTACTTC.

This clone was seen a single time. The chain combines TRBV5-1 with TRBJ2-1; D is possibly TRBD2 (5 bases). V was cut by 4 bases and J by 2 bases, with 19 bases left in between. Germline V gives CDR1 SGHRS, CDR2 YFSETQ. The CDR3 consists of 17 residues. CDR3 bases: TGCGCCAGCAGCCCCAAGATACCGGGATCAACCTACAATGAGCAGTTCTTC. This gives the protein CASSPKIPGSTYNEQFF.

CDR3 sequence: CASSVDPSGRAGSNEQFF. The CDR3 DNA follows: TGTGCCAGCAGCGTAGACCCTAGCGGGAGGGCGGGTTCGAATGAGCAGTTCTTC. This chain uses TRBV9 with TRBJ2-1; 12 positions match TRBD2. Per germline, CDR1 SGDLS and CDR2 YYNGEE. V lost 0 bases, J lost 7 bases, and 11 bases stayed unmatched. There are 18 residues in the CDR3.

The chain employs TRBV30 and TRBJ2-1; 9 positions match TRBD2. Trimming removed 8 bases from V and 0 bases from J; junction bases left unmatched: 2. Looked up from germline, CDR1 is GTSNPN and CDR2 is SVGIG (reference sequence). The CDR3 runs 13 residues. CDR3 coding DNA: TGTGCCCGGACTAGCGACTCCTACAATGAGCAGTTCTTC. As protein: CARTSDSYNEQFF.